This TCR beta chain was documented in a study of human T cells and chemical hapten exposure. Whole-study findings and limits: Correlating positively with patch test score were the PT1 expanded TCR counts. There were significantly more large CDR3 similarity clusters among expanded TCRs than among controls.

This CDR3 contains 15 residues. Deletions cut 4 bases from V and 9 bases from J, with 16 bases between. Germline CDR1 MNHEY, CDR2 SMNVEV (reference sequence). Indicated time point: patch test 1, 2 weeks after DPC sensitization. Sample treatment: therapeutic diphenylcyclopropenone sensitization with weekly scalp DPC. TCRdb re-derived calls from the RACE reads in MiXCR, one entry per CDR3 protein. Of 95,000 to 150,000 distinct CDR3 sequences in the sample, roughly an eighth are singletons; the top ten hold 0.92%. Comment on this clonotype: Its target is not known.

This chain uses TRBV27 with TRBJ1-6; D remains unclear. The sequences come from whole blood, collected in connection with sensitization to the hapten diphenylcyclopropenone (DPC). The clonotype was recovered from a man between 18 and 29 years old with alopecia areata. Some clones in this sample may be carry-over from other donors' samples. The CDR3 protein is CASSSRASRGSPLHF. The CDR3 region has the DNA TGTGCCAGCAGTTCGAGGGCCAGCCGGGGTTCACCCCTCCACTTT.